Below, 2 T cell receptor beta chains from the same sample are listed, as sequenced in a study of blood T cell repertoires in COVID-19. Clones were read by immunoSEQ multiplex PCR, and TCRdb kept only the in-frame ones, dropping some. The sample carries 150,000 to 200,000 clones, more than 75% recorded once. Sequenced sample: PBMCs or T cells enriched from blood (not recorded which). The receptors shown here come from a woman aged 45-65 years with acute COVID-19.

The genes are TRBV7-2 and TRBJ2-1, with D perhaps TRBD2 (6 bases). Trimming took 1 base from V and 5 from J, leaving 6 bases between them. The CDR3 sequence is 13 residues long. The germline CDR1 and CDR2 sequences are SGHTA and FQGNSA. CDR3 region: CASSLERDNEQFF. The CDR3 DNA reads as TGTGCCAGCAGCTTAGAGCGGGACAATGAGCAGTTCTTC.

This chain uses TRBV5-4 with TRBJ1-6; TRBD1 matches at 7 bases. This CDR3 comprises 15 residues. The germline gives CDR1 SGHNT, CDR2 YYREEE (reference sequence). The ends lost 3 bases at V and 7 bases at J; junction bases unmatched: 7. This chain's CDR3 is CASSSPGQRNSPLHF. As DNA, the CDR3 is TGTGCCAGCAGCTCCCCGGGACAGCGGAATTCACCCCTCCACTTT.